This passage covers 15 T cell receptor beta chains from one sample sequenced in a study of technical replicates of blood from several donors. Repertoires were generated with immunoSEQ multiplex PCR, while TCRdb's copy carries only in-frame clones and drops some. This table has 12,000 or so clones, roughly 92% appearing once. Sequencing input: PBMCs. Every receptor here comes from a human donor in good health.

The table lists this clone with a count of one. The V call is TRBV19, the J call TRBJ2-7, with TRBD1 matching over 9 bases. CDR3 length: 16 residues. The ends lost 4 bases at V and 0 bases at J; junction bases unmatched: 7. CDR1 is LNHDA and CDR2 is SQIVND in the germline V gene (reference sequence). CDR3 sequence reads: CASSTTPGQGSYEQYF. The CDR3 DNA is TGTGCCAGTAGTACAACACCGGGACAGGGCTCCTACGAGCAGTACTTC.

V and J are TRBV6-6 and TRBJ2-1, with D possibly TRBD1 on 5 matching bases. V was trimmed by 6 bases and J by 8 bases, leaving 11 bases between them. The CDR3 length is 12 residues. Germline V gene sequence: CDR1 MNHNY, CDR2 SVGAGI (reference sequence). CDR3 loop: CASRLQGHEQFF. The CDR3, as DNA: TGTGCCAGCAGGCTCCAGGGTCATGAGCAGTTCTTC.

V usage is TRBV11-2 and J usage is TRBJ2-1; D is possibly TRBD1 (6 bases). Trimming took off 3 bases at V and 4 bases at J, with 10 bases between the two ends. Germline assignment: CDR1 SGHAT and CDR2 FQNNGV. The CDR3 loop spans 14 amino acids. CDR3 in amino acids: CASSLGAAYNEQFF. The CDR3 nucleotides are TGTGCCAGCAGCTTGGGGGCGGCTTACAATGAGCAGTTCTTC.

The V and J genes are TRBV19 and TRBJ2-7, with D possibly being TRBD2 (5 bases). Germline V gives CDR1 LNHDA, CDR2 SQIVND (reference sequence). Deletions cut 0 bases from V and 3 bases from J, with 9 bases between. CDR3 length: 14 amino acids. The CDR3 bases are TGTGCCAGTAGTATAGACGGAGAGGGCTACGAGCAGTACTTC. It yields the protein CASSIDGEGYEQYF.

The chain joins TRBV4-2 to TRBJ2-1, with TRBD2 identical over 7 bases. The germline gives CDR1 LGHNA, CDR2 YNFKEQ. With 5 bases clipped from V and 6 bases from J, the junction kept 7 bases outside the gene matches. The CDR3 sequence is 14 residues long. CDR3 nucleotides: TGTGCCAGCAGCTTATCGCGGGAGCTCAATGAGCAGTTCTTC. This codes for CASSLSRELNEQFF.

CDR3 in amino acids: CASSTFTSGQRGYEQYF. The CDR3, as DNA: TGTGCCAGTAGTACCTTCACTAGCGGGCAGCGTGGATACGAGCAGTACTTC. This chain uses TRBV19 with TRBJ2-7, with 9 bases lining up with TRBD2. Germline V gene sequence: CDR1 LNHDA, CDR2 SQIVND (reference sequence). V gave up 4 bases and J gave up 4 bases; unmatched junction bases: 14. The length of the CDR3 is 17 residues.

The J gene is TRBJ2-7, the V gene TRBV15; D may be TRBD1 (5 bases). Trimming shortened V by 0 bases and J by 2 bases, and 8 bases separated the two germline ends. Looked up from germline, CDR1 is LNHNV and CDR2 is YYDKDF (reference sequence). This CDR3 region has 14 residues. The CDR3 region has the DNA TGTGCCACCAGCAGAGAAGGGGCTGCCTACGAGCAGTACTTC. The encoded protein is CATSREGAAYEQYF.

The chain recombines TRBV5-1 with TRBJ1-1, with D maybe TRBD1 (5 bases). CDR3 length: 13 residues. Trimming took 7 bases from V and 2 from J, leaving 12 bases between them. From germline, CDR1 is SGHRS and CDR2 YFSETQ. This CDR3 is CASRTLDNTEAFF. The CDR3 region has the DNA TGCGCCAGCCGGACACTTGATAACACTGAAGCTTTCTTT.

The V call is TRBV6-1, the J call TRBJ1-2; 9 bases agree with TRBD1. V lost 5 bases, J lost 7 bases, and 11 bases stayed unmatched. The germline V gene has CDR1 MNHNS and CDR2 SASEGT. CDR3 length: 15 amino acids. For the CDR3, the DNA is TGTGCCAGCAGTCTCCATACAGGGGGCCTGAGTGGCTACACCTTC. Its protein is CASSLHTGGLSGYTF.

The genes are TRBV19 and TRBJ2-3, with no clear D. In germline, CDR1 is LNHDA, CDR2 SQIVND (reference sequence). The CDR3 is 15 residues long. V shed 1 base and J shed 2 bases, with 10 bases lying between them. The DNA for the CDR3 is TGTGCCAGTAGTATAGCCCAAGCTTCCACAGATACGCAGTATTTT. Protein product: CASSIAQASTDTQYF.

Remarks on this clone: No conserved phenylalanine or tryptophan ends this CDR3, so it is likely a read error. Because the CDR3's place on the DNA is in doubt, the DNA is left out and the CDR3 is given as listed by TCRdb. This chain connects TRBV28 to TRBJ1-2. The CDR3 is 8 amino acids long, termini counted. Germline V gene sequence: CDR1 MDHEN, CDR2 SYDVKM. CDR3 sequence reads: CASSPRGL.

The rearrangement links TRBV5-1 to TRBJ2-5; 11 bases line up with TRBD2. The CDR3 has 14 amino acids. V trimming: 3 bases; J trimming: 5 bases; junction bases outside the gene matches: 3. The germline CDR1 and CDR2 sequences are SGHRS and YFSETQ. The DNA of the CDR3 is TGCGCCAGCAGCTCCGGGACTAGCGGCGAGACCCAGTACTTC. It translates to CASSSGTSGETQYF.

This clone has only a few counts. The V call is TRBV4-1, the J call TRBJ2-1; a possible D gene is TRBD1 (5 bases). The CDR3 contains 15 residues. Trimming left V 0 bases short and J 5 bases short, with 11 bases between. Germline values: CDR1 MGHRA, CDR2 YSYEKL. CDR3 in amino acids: CASSQEIRRDNEQFF. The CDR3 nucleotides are TGCGCCAGCAGCCAAGAAATCCGCAGGGACAATGAGCAGTTCTTC.

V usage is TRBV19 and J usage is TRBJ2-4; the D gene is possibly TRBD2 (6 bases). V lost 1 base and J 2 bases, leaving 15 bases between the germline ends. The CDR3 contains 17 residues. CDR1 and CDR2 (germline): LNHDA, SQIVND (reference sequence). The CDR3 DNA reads TGTGCCAGTAGTATAGCCTTGGGTAGCGGTTCCAAAAACATTCAGTACTTC. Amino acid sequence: CASSIALGSGSKNIQYF.

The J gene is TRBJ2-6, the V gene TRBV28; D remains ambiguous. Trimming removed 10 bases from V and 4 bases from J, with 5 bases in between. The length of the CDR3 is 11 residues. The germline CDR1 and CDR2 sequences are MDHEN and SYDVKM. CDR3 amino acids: CATRGANVLTF. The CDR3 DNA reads TGTGCCACCCGGGGGGCCAACGTCCTGACTTTC.